A single sample is the source of the 29 T cell receptor beta chains below, sequenced in a study of spatial heterogeneity in lung cancer. Whole-study results and caveats: Tumor mutation counts were tracked by expanded intratumoral alpha and beta TCR counts.

Documented time point: sample taken at primary tumor resection. Antigens of these TCRs are unknown. TCRdb reanalysed the 5' RACE reads using MiXCR and keeps one entry per CDR3 protein. The table shows around 7,900 distinct CDR3 sequences, with 7% occurring only once. The sample in question was lung tumor tissue, obtained at surgery. These receptors came from a male donor with early-stage non-small cell lung cancer.

This clonotype rates as medium-sized. The V call is TRBV30, the J call TRBJ2-2; D not resolved. Germline V gives CDR1 GTSNPN, CDR2 SVGIG (reference sequence). With 4 bases removed from V and 3 bases from J, the gap between germline ends came to 6 bases. This CDR3 spans 12 amino acids. The CDR3 reads CAWTGYTGELFF. For the CDR3, the DNA is TGTGCCTGGACCGGGTACACCGGGGAGCTGTTTTTT.

This clonotype rates as medium-sized. This chain joins TRBV7-9 and TRBJ1-2; TRBD1 agrees at 7 bases. V lost 5 bases, J lost 4 bases, and 7 bases stayed unmatched. From germline, CDR1 is SEHNR and CDR2 FQNEAQ (reference sequence). The CDR3 is made up of 14 amino acids. CDR3 DNA sequence: TGTGCCAGCAGCCTACAGGGGTCGGGCTATGGCTACACCTTC. This gives the protein CASSLQGSGYGYTF.

By share, this clonotype ranks as medium-sized. The germline gene is not matched at one end of the junction; a read error may be the cause. The chain couples TRBV5-4 to TRBJ1-2, with unresolved D. This CDR3 spans 14 amino acids. Germline V lookup: CDR1 SGHNT, CDR2 YYREEE (reference sequence). The CDR3 DNA reads TGTGCTAGCAGCCTGGTTGGAGGGATAGGGCACTACACCTTC. Protein: CASSLVGGIGHYTF.

In this sample, this clonotype turned up many times. The V and J genes are TRBV3-1 and TRBJ1-2; TRBD1 agrees at 7 bases. Unmatched junction bases numbered 6, after V lost 1 base and J lost 1 base. CDR3 size: 16 residues. Germline assignment: CDR1 LGHDT and CDR2 YNNKEL (reference sequence). The CDR3 loop reads CASSQGGQGVNYGYTF. The CDR3 DNA sequence: TGTGCCAGCAGCCAAGGGGGGCAGGGGGTTAACTATGGCTACACCTTC.

By proportion, this clonotype is medium-sized. V and J are TRBV12-2 and TRBJ1-1; no DNA check was done on the table's D call, TRBD1. TRBV12-2 is deemed a pseudogene. The CDR3 runs to 14 residues. CDR3 amino acids: CASREPTGKTEAFF. As DNA, the CDR3 is TGTGCAAGTCGCGAACCGACAGGGAAAACTGAAGCTTTCTTT.

By sample fraction, this clonotype is medium-sized. The J gene is TRBJ2-3, the V gene TRBV6-6, with a weak D call TRBD2 (5 bases). V shed 6 bases and J shed 0 bases, with 19 bases lying between them. Germline CDR1 and CDR2: MNHNY and SVGAGI (reference sequence). The CDR3 is made up of 17 amino acids. The CDR3 loop is CASSPKGGGSSTDTQYF. The CDR3 DNA is TGTGCCAGCAGCCCCAAAGGTGGAGGCTCTAGCACAGATACGCAGTATTTT.

This clonotype is medium-sized in the sample. This chain uses TRBV11-2 with TRBJ2-1; tentatively, D is TRBD2 (6 bases). Trimming shortened V by 1 base and J by 6 bases, and 13 bases separated the two germline ends. Germline assignment: CDR1 SGHAT and CDR2 FQNNGV. This CDR3 has 15 amino acids. The CDR3 here is CASSLAGLAPNEQFF. CDR3 DNA sequence: TGTGCCAGCAGCTTAGCTGGGCTAGCGCCCAATGAGCAGTTCTTC.

This clonotype showed up many times. The V gene is TRBV6-6, the J gene TRBJ1-3; D remains ambiguous. The CDR3 is 14 residues long. V lost 7 bases and J lost 1, with 11 bases in between. CDR1 and CDR2 (germline): MNHNY, SVGAGI (reference sequence). CDR3 sequence: CASTTGGSGNTIYF. CDR3 in DNA: TGTGCCAGCACTACTGGAGGGTCTGGAAACACCATATATTTT.

This clonotype appeared many times. This chain joins TRBV29-1 and TRBJ1-5; D ambiguous. With 4 bases removed from V and 7 bases from J, the gap between germline ends came to 14 bases. The CDR3 covers 13 residues. Germline CDR1 and CDR2: SQVTM and ANQGSEA. The CDR3 loop reads CSVVPGWGQPQHF. Here the CDR3 DNA reads TGCAGCGTTGTTCCGGGTTGGGGACAGCCCCAGCATTTT.

By share, this clonotype counts as medium-sized. CDR3 region: CASYPGGGSSYEQYF. The CDR3 nucleotides are TGCGCCAGCTATCCGGGAGGGGGGAGCTCCTACGAGCAGTACTTC. The rearrangement joins TRBV5-1 to TRBJ2-7; 8 positions agree with TRBD2. Germline V gene lookup returns CDR1 SGHRS and CDR2 YFSETQ. V gave up 7 bases and J gave up 0 bases; unmatched junction bases: 9. This CDR3 spans 15 amino acids.

In its sample, this clonotype ranks as medium-sized. V usage is TRBV12-3 or TRBV12-4 and J usage is TRBJ1-4, with D maybe TRBD1 (6 bases). The V and J ends lost 6 bases and 2 bases respectively, with 13 bases between them. The CDR3 loop spans 15 amino acids. The DNA of the CDR3 is TGTGCCAGCAGCAGGGGAGCGGGGACTAATGAAAAACTGTTTTTT. Protein product: CASSRGAGTNEKLFF.

Judged by abundance, this clonotype is medium-sized. The chain is built from TRBV10-3 and TRBJ2-5, with D unresolved. The CDR3 totals 13 residues. CDR1 and CDR2 (germline): ENHRY, SYGVKD. V was pared by 3 bases and J by 7 bases, with 12 bases between. DNA of the CDR3: TGTGCCATCAGTGAACCGTGGCGTGGGACCCAGTACTTC. It encodes CAISEPWRGTQYF.

This clonotype was counted ten times or more. The V call is TRBV7-2, the J call TRBJ2-5; D may be TRBD1 (7 bases). The V end was cut by 4 bases, the J end by 4 bases, with 19 bases between. Germline CDR1 and CDR2: SGHTA and FQGNSA. This CDR3 is 16 amino acids long. The CDR3 reads CASSSTAGGRIETQYF. CDR3 nucleotides: TGTGCCAGCAGCTCCACCGCAGGGGGGAGGATAGAGACCCAGTACTTC.

The table lists this clonotype with many counts. The chain employs TRBV11-2 and TRBJ2-5, with 9 positions matching TRBD2. CDR3 length: 16 residues. Germline-derived CDR1 and CDR2 are SGHAT and FQNNGV. V was pared by 3 bases and J by 5 bases, with 10 bases of the junction left unmatched. The CDR3 region has the DNA TGTGCCAGCAGCTTGGAAATTGGCGGGAGGGGGGAGACCCAGTACTTC. Translating gives CASSLEIGGRGETQYF.

This clonotype was found many times. The rearrangement joins TRBV27 to TRBJ2-7, with D perhaps assigned TRBD1 or TRBD2 (5 bases each). The V end lost 5 bases, the J end lost 4 bases, and 21 bases lay between the germline ends. Germline V gene lookup returns CDR1 MNHEY and CDR2 SMNVEV (reference sequence). There are 16 residues in the CDR3. DNA for the CDR3: TGTGCCAGCAGTCCCGGGGTGGGCAGGGCTCCTTACGAGCAGTACTTC. Its protein product is CASSPGVGRAPYEQYF.

In this sample, this clonotype is medium-sized. The chain employs TRBV29-1 and TRBJ2-7; TRBD1 matches at 10 bases. V shed 6 bases and J 6 bases; nucleotides not matched to a gene: 11. CDR1 SQVTM and CDR2 ANQGSEA come from the germline V gene. This CDR3 has 14 amino acids. CDR3 residues: CSVSRDRGASEQYF. The CDR3 nucleotides read TGCAGCGTAAGCCGGGACAGGGGAGCCTCCGAGCAGTACTTC.

The sample holds many counts of this clonotype. This chain links TRBV12-3 or TRBV12-4 with TRBJ2-7; D not certain. Trimming took 6 bases from V and 5 from J, leaving 11 bases between them. This CDR3 is 12 amino acids long. CDR3 in DNA: TGTGCCAGCAGGGGTACAGTGGACGAGCAGTACTTC. Its translation: CASRGTVDEQYF.

This clonotype is judged medium-sized. V usage is TRBV20-1 and J usage is TRBJ2-6; D perhaps matches TRBD2 (5 bases). Trimming stripped 5 bases from V and 0 bases from J, with 8 bases between. Germline V gene lookup returns CDR1 DFQATT and CDR2 SNEGSKA (reference sequence). This CDR3 has 14 amino acids. The CDR3: CSAPEGSGANVLTF. The DNA of the CDR3 is TGCAGTGCTCCCGAGGGCTCTGGGGCCAACGTCCTGACTTTC.

This clonotype is deemed medium-sized. DNA of the CDR3: TGCGCCAGCAGCTTGGGGACTAGCGGGTCCACAGATACGCAGTATTTT. This encodes CASSLGTSGSTDTQYF. The V gene is TRBV5-1, the J gene TRBJ2-3; 11 nucleotides line up with TRBD2. The trim removed 0 bases at V and 2 bases at J, leaving 2 bases unmatched. This CDR3 region has 16 residues. Per germline, CDR1 SGHRS and CDR2 YFSETQ.

This clonotype was counted many times. V gene TRBV27 combines with J gene TRBJ2-2; TRBD1 aligns across 11 bases. The junction had 4 bases not matched to a gene; V was cut back by 5 bases and J by 5 bases. The germline V gene encodes CDR1 MNHEY and CDR2 SMNVEV (reference sequence). This CDR3 region has 15 residues. CDR3: CASSPDRGLTGELFF. The CDR3 DNA reads as TGTGCCAGCAGTCCGGACAGGGGGCTTACCGGGGAGCTGTTTTTT.

This clonotype was recorded at least ten times. V gene TRBV28 combines with J gene TRBJ2-3; the D is unclear. The CDR3 has 12 amino acids. CDR1 is MDHEN and CDR2 is SYDVKM in the germline V gene. The germline V and J ends were trimmed by 6 bases and 2 bases, with 6 bases remaining between them. CDR3 in amino acids: CASRPLTDTQYF. The DNA for the CDR3 is TGTGCCAGCAGGCCACTCACAGATACGCAGTATTTT.

In its sample, this clonotype is medium-sized. V gene TRBV28 combines with J gene TRBJ2-5; D is undetermined. V lost 2 bases to trimming and J lost 9 bases, with 19 bases between them. Germline V lookup: CDR1 MDHEN, CDR2 SYDVKM. The CDR3 has 15 amino acids. In nucleotides, the CDR3 is TGTGCCAGCAGTTTAGAGCCCGCAATGTCTCTGGCCCAGTACTTC. Its protein product is CASSLEPAMSLAQYF.

Relative to its sample, this clonotype is medium-sized (0.01 to 0.1%). V gene TRBV5-4 combines with J gene TRBJ2-5, with D uncertain. There are 15 residues in the CDR3. The V end lost 0 bases, the J end lost 3 bases, and 12 bases lay between the germline ends. Germline CDR1 reads SGHNT; CDR2 reads YYREEE (reference sequence). This CDR3 reads CASSLGRGVKETQYF. CDR3 DNA: TGTGCCAGCAGCTTGGGTCGCGGAGTTAAAGAGACCCAGTACTTC. The whole variable domain, filled in from reference TRBV5-4 and TRBJ2-5, reads ETGVTQSPTHLIKTRGQQVTLRCSSQSGHNTVSWYQQALGQGPQFIFQYYREEENGRGNFPPRFSGLQFPNYSSELNVNALELDDSALYLCASSLGRGVKETQYFGPGTRLLVL.

This clonotype was picked up many times. This chain connects TRBV7-2 to TRBJ1-1, with unresolved D. V lost 6 bases, J lost 5 bases, and 13 bases lay in between. This CDR3 region has 13 residues. Germline V CDR1 and CDR2: SGHTA, FQGNSA. The CDR3, as DNA: TGTGCCAGCAGTAAATATGCGGGGACTGAAGCTTTCTTT. It translates to CASSKYAGTEAFF. Full variable domain (rest looked up from reference TRBV7-2 and TRBJ1-1): GAGVSQSPSNKVTEKGKDVELRCDPISGHTALYWYRQSLGQGLEFLIYFQGNSAPDKSGLPSDRFSAERTGGSVSTLTIQRTQQEDSAVYLCASSKYAGTEAFFGQGTRLTVV.

The genes are TRBV11-2 and TRBJ2-7; 7 bases agree with TRBD2. The germline V gene encodes CDR1 SGHAT and CDR2 FQNNGV. The J segment lost 1 base and the V segment lost 5 bases, leaving 8 bases of the junction unmatched. The length of the CDR3 is 15 residues. CDR3 loop: CASSLTSEGSYEQYF. The CDR3 nucleotides are TGTGCCAGCAGCCTAACTAGCGAGGGGTCCTACGAGCAGTACTTC.

In its sample, this clonotype was seen many times. This chain uses TRBV6-2 or TRBV6-3 with TRBJ1-6; D unclear. The V end lost 6 bases, the J end lost 7 bases, and 16 bases lay between the germline ends. Germline CDR1 MNHEY, CDR2 SVGEGT. The CDR3 is 15 residues long. CDR3 region: CASRRMAASNSPLHF. As DNA, the CDR3 is TGTGCCAGCAGAAGGATGGCGGCTAGCAATTCACCCCTCCACTTT.

This clonotype is medium-sized. The gene calls are TRBV3-1 and TRBJ2-3; D gene uncertain. CDR1 is LGHDT and CDR2 is YNNKEL in the germline V gene (reference sequence). The CDR3 is 13 amino acids. V was shortened by 1 base and J by 1 base, with 3 bases between the two germline ends. This chain's CDR3 is CASSQGGTDTQYF. As DNA, the CDR3 is TGTGCCAGCAGCCAAGGTGGCACAGATACGCAGTATTTT.

This clonotype is judged medium-sized. The rearrangement joins TRBV28 to TRBJ1-2; 10 bases align to TRBD1. There are 11 residues in the CDR3. Germline assignment: CDR1 MDHEN and CDR2 SYDVKM. The V gene end was trimmed by 4 bases and the J gene end by 14 bases; junction bases not matched to a gene: 4. The CDR3 DNA follows: TGTGCCAGCAGTTCCGACAGGGGGCTAACCTTC. Protein product: CASSSDRGLTF.

This rearrangement joins TRBV27 to TRBJ2-2; D is possibly TRBD1 (6 bases). The CDR3 contains 15 residues. V lost 3 bases to trimming and J lost 5 bases, with 13 bases between them. Looked up from germline, CDR1 is MNHEY and CDR2 is SMNVEV (reference sequence). CDR3 region: CASSFSRGRTGELFF. The DNA of the CDR3 is TGTGCCAGCAGTTTTAGCAGGGGAAGAACCGGGGAGCTGTTTTTT.